This T cell receptor (beta chain) was captured in a study of shared clonotypes between healthy human individuals. Generated by immunoSEQ multiplex PCR, the TCRdb table keeps only in-frame clones and is missing some. The sample consists of under 850,000 clones, just under 75% of them appearing once. Input material: memory CD4+ T cells sorted from blood. Subset noted: CD45RA-negative fraction. The TCR sequence derives from a woman in her twenties or thirties in good health.

The CDR3 loop reads CASSEARGHEQFF. The CDR3 DNA sequence: TGTGCCAGCAGTGAAGCTCGGGGGCATGAGCAGTTCTTC. This sequence joins TRBV6-1 and TRBJ2-1; either TRBD1 or TRBD2 may supply D (6 bases each). Deletions cut 0 bases from V and 8 bases from J, with 8 bases between. The CDR3 is made up of 13 amino acids. Germline V CDR1 and CDR2: MNHNS, SASEGT.